The entry that follows covers one TCR beta chain sequence. This clone is a singleton in its sample. Its antigen is currently not known. Base-call qualities are not available, and no considerably larger clone is one nucleotide away. Patients with autoimmune disease history or receiving systemic immunosuppression were excluded from the trial. Peripheral blood for TCR sequencing was collected from all dose cohorts at baseline, on cycle 4 day 1, and on cycle 7 day 1. Samples came from an open-label, multicenter, first-in-human phase I dose-escalation trial of ivuxolimab. Adults with locally advanced or metastatic melanoma, renal cell carcinoma, hepatocellular carcinoma or head and neck squamous cell carcinoma were enrolled in the trial. CD4+ and CD8+ T cells were sorted separately from peripheral blood before TCR sequencing. The entry originates in a study of OX40 agonist ivuxolimab in advanced cancers. Notes on the research overall: Ivuxolimab was a fully human IgG2 agonistic monoclonal antibody targeting the costimulatory receptor OX40 (CD134). Peripheral TCRbeta sequencing aimed to test whether ivuxolimab altered TCR sequence diversity and caused clonal T-cell expansion. Of the roughly 50 dose-escalation patients, hepatocellular carcinoma was present in some 19, melanoma in around 15, renal cell carcinoma in 9 and head and neck cancer in 9. Intravenous ivuxolimab was administered to patients every 2 weeks at six dose levels: 0.01, 0.1, 0.3, 1.5, 3 and 10 mg/kg. The paper covers the monotherapy dose-escalation part of the phase I ivuxolimab trial, which included N = 52 patients. Patients were allowed to have had prior anti-PD-1, anti-PD-L1 or anti-CTLA-4 therapy, and 40% of the dose-escalation patients had previously received checkpoint inhibitors. Partial responses occurred in three dose-escalation patients, of whom one had hepatocellular carcinoma and two had cutaneous melanoma. The dose-escalation cohort was around 83% male with a mean age of approximately 60 years, ranging from about 20 to 80. Broader findings and caveats from the paper: At doses from 0.1 to 3.0 mg/kg, clonal expansion was seen in both CD4+ and CD8+ blood T cells between baseline and week 6. Low levels of normalized T-cell clonal expansion were also shown by some nonresponding patients. The antigen specificity of the clonally expanded peripheral T cells was not determined. After ivuxolimab, expanded clones were on average more numerous among CD8+ T cells than among CD4+ T cells. Partial responders in the 0.1-3.0 mg/kg groups had among the lowest normalized peripheral clonal expansion, especially among CD8+ T cells.

For sequencing of the TCRbeta CDR3 region, genomic DNA was extracted from the sorted cells. The immunoSEQ Assay was used to sequence the TCRbeta CDR3 regions. TCRdb took over this immuneACCESS table, retaining in-frame rearrangements with V and J assigned. Such tables are incomplete; in checked studies, under half of the missing clones stem from an unresolved V gene, and the remainder is unexplained. Present in this sample are some 45,000 clones, around 86% of which were seen just once. 30% to 35% of the sample rests with the top ten. Here the sequenced sample was CD4+ or CD8+ T cells sorted from blood, taken in a trial of the OX40 agonist ivuxolimab. The sequence was obtained from an adult with an advanced solid tumor such as melanoma, head and neck, liver or kidney cancer.

The CDR3 in this case is CASSSRAGPSGGYTF. At the DNA level, the sequence is TGTGCCAGCAGTTCTAGGGCAGGTCCATCGGGTGGCTACACCTTC. The rearrangement joined TRBV28 to TRBJ1-2; the D gene cannot be named for sure. From cysteine to phenylalanine, the CDR3 is 15 amino acids long. Only CDR3 DNA is held: 45 bases, read in frame from base 1. The germline V gene encodes CDR1 MDHEN and CDR2 SYDVKM. V loses 4 bases of germline sequence and J loses 7 bases, and the interval between the two ends is 19 bases.